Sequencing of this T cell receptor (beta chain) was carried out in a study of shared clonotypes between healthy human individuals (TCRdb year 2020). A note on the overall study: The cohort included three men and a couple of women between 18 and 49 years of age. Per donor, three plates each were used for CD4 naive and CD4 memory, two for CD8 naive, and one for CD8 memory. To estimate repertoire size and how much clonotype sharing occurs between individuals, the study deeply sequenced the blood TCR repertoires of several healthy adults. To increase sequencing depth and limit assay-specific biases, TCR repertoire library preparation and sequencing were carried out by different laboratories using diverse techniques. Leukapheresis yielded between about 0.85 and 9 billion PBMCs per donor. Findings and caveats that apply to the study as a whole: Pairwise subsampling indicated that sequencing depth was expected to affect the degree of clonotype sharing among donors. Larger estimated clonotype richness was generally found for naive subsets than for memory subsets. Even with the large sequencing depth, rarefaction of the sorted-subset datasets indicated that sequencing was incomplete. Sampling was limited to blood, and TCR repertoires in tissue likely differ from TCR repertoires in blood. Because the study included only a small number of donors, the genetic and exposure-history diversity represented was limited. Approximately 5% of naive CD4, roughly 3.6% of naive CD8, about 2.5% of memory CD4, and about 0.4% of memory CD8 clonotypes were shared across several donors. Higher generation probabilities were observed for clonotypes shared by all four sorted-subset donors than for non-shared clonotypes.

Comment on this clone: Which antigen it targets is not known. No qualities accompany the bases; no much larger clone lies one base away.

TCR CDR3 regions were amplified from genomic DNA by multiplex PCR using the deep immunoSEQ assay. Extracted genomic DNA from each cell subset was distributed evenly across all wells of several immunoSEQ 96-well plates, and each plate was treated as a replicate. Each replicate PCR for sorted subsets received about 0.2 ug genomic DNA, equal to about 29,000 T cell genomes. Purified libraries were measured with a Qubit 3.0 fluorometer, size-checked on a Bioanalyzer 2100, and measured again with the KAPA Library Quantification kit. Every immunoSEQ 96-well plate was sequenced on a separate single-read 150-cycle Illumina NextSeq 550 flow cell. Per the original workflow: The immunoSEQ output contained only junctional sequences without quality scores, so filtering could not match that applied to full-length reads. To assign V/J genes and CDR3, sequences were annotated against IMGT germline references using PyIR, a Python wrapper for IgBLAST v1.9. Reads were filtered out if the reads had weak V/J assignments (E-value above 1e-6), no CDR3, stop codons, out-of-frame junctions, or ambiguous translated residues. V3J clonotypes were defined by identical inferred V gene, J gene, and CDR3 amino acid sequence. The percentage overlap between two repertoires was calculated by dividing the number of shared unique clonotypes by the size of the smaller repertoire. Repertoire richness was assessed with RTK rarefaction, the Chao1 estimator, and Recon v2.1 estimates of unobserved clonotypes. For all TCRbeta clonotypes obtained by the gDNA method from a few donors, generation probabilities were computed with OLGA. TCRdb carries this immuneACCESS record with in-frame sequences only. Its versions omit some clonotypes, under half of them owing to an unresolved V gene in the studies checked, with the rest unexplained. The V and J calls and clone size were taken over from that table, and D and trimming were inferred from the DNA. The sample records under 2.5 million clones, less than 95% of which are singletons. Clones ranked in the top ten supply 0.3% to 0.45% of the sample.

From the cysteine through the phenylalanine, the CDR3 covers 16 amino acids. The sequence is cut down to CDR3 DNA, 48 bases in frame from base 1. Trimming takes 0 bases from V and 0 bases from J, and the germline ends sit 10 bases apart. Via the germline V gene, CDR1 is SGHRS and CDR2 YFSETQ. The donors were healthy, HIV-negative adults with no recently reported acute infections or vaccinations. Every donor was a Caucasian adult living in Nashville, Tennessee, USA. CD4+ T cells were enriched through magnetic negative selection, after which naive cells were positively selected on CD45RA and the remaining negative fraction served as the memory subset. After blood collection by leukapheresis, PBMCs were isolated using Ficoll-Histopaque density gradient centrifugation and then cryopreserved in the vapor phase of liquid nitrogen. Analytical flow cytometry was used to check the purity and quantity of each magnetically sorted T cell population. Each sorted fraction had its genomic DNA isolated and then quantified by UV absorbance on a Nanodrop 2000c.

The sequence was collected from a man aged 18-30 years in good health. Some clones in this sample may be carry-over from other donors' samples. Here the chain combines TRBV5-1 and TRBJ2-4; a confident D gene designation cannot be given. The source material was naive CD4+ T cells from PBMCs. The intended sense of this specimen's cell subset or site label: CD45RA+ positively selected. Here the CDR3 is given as CASSLGPGAAKNIQYF. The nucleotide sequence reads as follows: TGCGCCAGCAGCTTGGGTCCCGGAGCAGCCAAAAACATTCAGTACTTC. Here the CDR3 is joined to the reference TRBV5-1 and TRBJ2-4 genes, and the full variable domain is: KAGVTQTPRYLIKTRGQQVTLSCSPISGHRSVSWYQQTPGQGLQFLFEYFSETQRNKGNFPGRFSGRQFSNSRSEMNVSTLELGDSALYLCASSLGPGAAKNIQYFGAGTRLSVL.